Listed below are T cell receptor beta chains from one sample, sequenced in a study of blood T cell repertoires in COVID-19. Produced via immunoSEQ multiplex PCR; TCRdb's table is partial and in-frame only. The data contain over 15,000 clones, 81% of them seen just once; the ten biggest clones take up roughly 13%. What was sequenced was peripheral blood. The receptors derive from a man aged 35 to 55 with active or convalescent COVID-19. Each CDR3 is given with its conserved first and last residue. The D gene is left open where the match is weak. Rows may omit the clone size; those that give it use once, few, many or a size class.

clone size,V gene,J gene,D gene,CDR3 protein,CDR3 DNA
NA,TRBV27,TRBJ2-1,TRBD1,CASSRTGGPKAYNEQFF,TGTGCCAGCAGTAGGACAGGGGGCCCCAAAGCCTACAATGAGCAGTTCTTC
NA,TRBV7-2,TRBJ1-4,NA,CASSLGGATANEKLFF,TGTGCCAGCAGCTTAGGTGGGGCCACGGCTAATGAAAAACTGTTTTTT
NA,TRBV28,TRBJ1-2,NA,CATQNPRGNYTF,TGTGCCACGCAAAACCCCCGGGGTAACTACACCTTC
NA,TRBV14,TRBJ1-3,TRBD1,CASSPFSTGPGNTIYF,TGTGCCAGCAGCCCTTTTTCGACAGGGCCTGGAAACACCATATATTTT
NA,TRBV6-1,TRBJ1-3,NA,CASSEYIQTIAGNTIYF,TGTGCCAGCAGTGAATACATACAGACCATTGCTGGAAACACCATATATTTT
NA,TRBV19,TRBJ1-2,NA,CASSLGRGYTF,TGTGCCAGTAGCCTGGGGAGGGGCTACACCTTC
NA,TRBV7-2,TRBJ2-3,TRBD2,CASSGPGLAVADTQYF,TGTGCCAGCAGCGGGCCGGGACTAGCGGTGGCAGATACGCAGTATTTT
NA,TRBV4-2,TRBJ2-3,NA,CASSQDSQGIVDTQYF,TGTGCCAGCAGCCAAGATAGCCAGGGCATAGTAGATACGCAGTATTTT
NA,TRBV6-5,TRBJ1-1,NA,CASSVNTEAFF,TGTGCCAGCAGCGTGAACACTGAAGCTTTCTTT
once,TRBV4-2,TRBJ1-4,NA,CASSQGGVGKLFF,TGTGCCAGCAGCCAAGGAGGTGTAGGAAAACTGTTTTTT
NA,TRBV9,TRBJ2-2,NA,CASSPGGSSNTGELFF,TGTGCCAGCAGCCCCGGAGGGTCCTCGAACACCGGGGAGCTGTTTTTT
NA,TRBV7-9,TRBJ2-5,TRBD2,CASKTSGGQETQYF,TGTGCCAGCAAAACTAGCGGGGGGCAAGAGACCCAGTACTTC
NA,TRBV11-2,TRBJ1-6,NA,CASSAPRVLNSPLHF,TGTGCCAGCAGCGCTCCCAGGGTACTGAATTCACCCCTCCACTTT
NA,TRBV7-8,TRBJ1-4,NA,CASSVQGLFNEKLFF,TGTGCCAGCAGCGTACAAGGACTTTTTAATGAAAAACTGTTTTTT
NA,TRBV5-6,TRBJ2-7,NA,CASSPAPGPTYEQYF,TGTGCCAGCAGCCCGGCGCCAGGTCCGACCTACGAGCAGTACTTC
NA,TRBV18,TRBJ1-1,NA,CASSPGRRSTEAFF,TGTGCCAGCTCACCAGGGAGGCGGAGCACTGAAGCTTTCTTT
once,TRBV30,TRBJ1-1,NA,CAWSVNRGTEAFF,TGTGCCTGGAGTGTAAATAGGGGAACTGAAGCTTTCTTT
NA,TRBV5-6,TRBJ1-2,TRBD1,CASSLTEEDRDYGYTF,TGTGCCAGCAGCCTTACCGAGGAAGACAGGGACTATGGCTACACCTTC
NA,TRBV18,TRBJ1-2,NA,CASSPLDRDYGYTF,TGTGCCAGCTCACCACTTGACAGAGACTATGGCTACACCTTC
NA,TRBV6-6,TRBJ1-2,NA,CASGSPGLLYGYTF,TGTGCCAGCGGGAGTCCGGGACTCCTCTATGGCTACACCTTC
NA,TRBV18,TRBJ1-2,TRBD1,CASSSAQGGGYTF,TGTGCCAGCTCGTCCGCACAGGGGGGCGGCTACACCTTC
NA,TRBV28,TRBJ1-1,NA,CASSLLGSKNTEAFF,TGTGCCAGCAGTTTATTGGGCAGTAAGAACACTGAAGCTTTCTTT
NA,TRBV6-5,TRBJ1-4,TRBD1,CASSYTDRANEKLFF,TGTGCCAGCAGTTACACGGACAGGGCTAATGAAAAACTGTTTTTT
once,TRBV5-5,TRBJ1-5,NA,CASSGDSSWEPQHF,TGTGCCAGCAGCGGTGACAGTTCCTGGGAGCCCCAGCATTTT
NA,TRBV4-3,TRBJ1-6,NA,CASSQDDLAGESPLHF,TGCGCCAGCAGCCAAGATGATTTAGCTGGGGAGTCACCCCTCCACTTT
once,TRBV19,TRBJ1-3,NA,CASRSNRDFSGNTIYF,TGTGCCAGTAGATCAAACAGGGATTTCTCTGGAAACACCATATATTTT
NA,TRBV6-5,TRBJ1-3,NA,CASRAQKNTIYF,TGTGCCAGCAGGGCTCAGAAAAACACCATATATTTT
NA,TRBV7-9,TRBJ2-7,TRBD2,CASSPRKGGFLGQGEQYF,TGTGCCAGCAGCCCCCGGAAGGGAGGGTTCCTCGGGCAGGGCGAGCAGTACTTC
NA,TRBV4-3,TRBJ2-3,TRBD2,CASSQGGGMADTQYF,TGCGCCAGCAGCCAAGGGGGGGGGATGGCAGATACGCAGTATTTT
NA,TRBV7-2,TRBJ1-1,TRBD1,CASSWDRANTEAFF,TGTGCCAGCAGCTGGGACAGGGCGAACACTGAAGCTTTCTTT
NA,TRBV27,TRBJ1-2,TRBD1,CASSLLGTGVVKGYTF,TGTGCCAGCAGTTTATTAGGGACAGGGGTTGTGAAAGGCTACACCTTC
NA,TRBV7-3,TRBJ2-3,TRBD1,CASSIGGQGADTQYF,TGTGCCAGCAGCATAGGGGGACAGGGAGCAGATACGCAGTATTTT
once,TRBV9,TRBJ2-2,NA,CASSVEAVLTGELFF,TGTGCCAGCAGCGTAGAGGCGGTCCTCACCGGGGAGCTGTTTTTT
NA,TRBV7-3,TRBJ2-1,TRBD2,CASSLVGLAGNEQFF,TGTGCCAGCAGCTTAGTTGGACTAGCGGGCAATGAGCAGTTCTTC
NA,TRBV30,TRBJ2-7,NA,CALQATYEQYF,TGTGCCTTACAGGCCACCTACGAGCAGTACTTC
NA,TRBV5-1,TRBJ2-1,TRBD1,CASTQRDRGTNNEQFF,TGCGCCAGCACCCAGAGGGACAGGGGAACAAACAATGAGCAGTTCTTC
NA,TRBV15,TRBJ1-4,NA,CATSRGAETNEKLFF,TGTGCCACCAGCCGAGGGGCAGAAACTAATGAAAAACTGTTTTTT
NA,TRBV5-6,TRBJ1-5,NA,CASSSGQSNQPQHF,TGTGCCAGCAGCTCTGGACAGAGCAATCAGCCCCAGCATTTT
NA,TRBV5-4,TRBJ1-2,TRBD1,CASSPGQGARGYTF,TGTGCCAGCAGCCCGGGACAGGGGGCGCGGGGCTACACCTTC
medium-sized,TRBV29-1,TRBJ2-3,TRBD1,CSADRGGTDTQYF,TGCAGCGCTGACAGGGGTGGCACAGATACGCAGTATTTT
NA,TRBV9,TRBJ2-1,TRBD1,CASDRGLLRGGQFF,TGTGCCAGTGACAGGGGCTTACTCAGGGGTGGGCAGTTCTTC
medium-sized,TRBV5-6,TRBJ2-2,NA,CASSLTPGTTNTGELFF,TGTGCCAGCAGCTTGACCCCCGGGACAACGAACACCGGGGAGCTGTTTTTT
NA,TRBV5-5,TRBJ2-2,TRBD1,CASSFSATGGTTGELFF,TGTGCCAGCAGCTTTAGTGCTACAGGGGGCACCACCGGGGAGCTGTTTTTT
NA,TRBV7-9,TRBJ1-4,NA,CASSRGRQETNEKLFF,TGTGCCAGCAGCCGTGGGAGACAGGAAACTAATGAAAAACTGTTTTTT
NA,TRBV29-1,TRBJ2-3,NA,CSVEGGRGSDTQYF,TGCAGCGTTGAAGGGGGCAGGGGTTCAGATACGCAGTATTTT